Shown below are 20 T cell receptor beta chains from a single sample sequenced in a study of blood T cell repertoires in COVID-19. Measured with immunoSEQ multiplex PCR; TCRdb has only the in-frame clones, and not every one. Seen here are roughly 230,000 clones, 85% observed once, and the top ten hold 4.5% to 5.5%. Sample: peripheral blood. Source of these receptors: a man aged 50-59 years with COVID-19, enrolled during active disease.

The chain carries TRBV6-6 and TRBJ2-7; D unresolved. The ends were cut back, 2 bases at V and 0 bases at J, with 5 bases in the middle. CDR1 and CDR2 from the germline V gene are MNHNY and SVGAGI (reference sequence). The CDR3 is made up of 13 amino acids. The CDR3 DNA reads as TGTGCCAGCAGTTACACCTACTCCTACGAGCAGTACTTC. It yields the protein CASSYTYSYEQYF.

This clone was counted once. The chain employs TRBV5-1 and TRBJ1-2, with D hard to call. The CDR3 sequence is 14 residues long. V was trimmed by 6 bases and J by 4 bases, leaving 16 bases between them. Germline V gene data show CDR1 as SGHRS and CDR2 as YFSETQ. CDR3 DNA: TGCGCCAGCAACCATGGAGGTTTTGCCTATGGCTACACCTTC. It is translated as CASNHGGFAYGYTF.

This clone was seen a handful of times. This CDR3 is CASSFGGSSYNEQFF. The CDR3 DNA follows: TGTGCCAGCAGCTTTGGGGGGAGCTCCTACAATGAGCAGTTCTTC. V usage is TRBV5-4 and J usage is TRBJ2-1; D is perhaps TRBD2 (6 bases). V was trimmed by 2 bases and J by 0 bases, leaving 9 bases between them. The CDR3 has 15 residues. CDR1 is SGHNT and CDR2 is YYREEE in the germline V gene (reference sequence).

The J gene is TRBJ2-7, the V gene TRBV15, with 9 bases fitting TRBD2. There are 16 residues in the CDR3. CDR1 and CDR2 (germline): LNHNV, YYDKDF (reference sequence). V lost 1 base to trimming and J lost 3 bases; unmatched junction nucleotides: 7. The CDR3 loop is CATSRVFSGGLYEQYF. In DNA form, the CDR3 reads TGTGCCACCAGCAGAGTATTTAGCGGGGGCCTCTACGAGCAGTACTTC.

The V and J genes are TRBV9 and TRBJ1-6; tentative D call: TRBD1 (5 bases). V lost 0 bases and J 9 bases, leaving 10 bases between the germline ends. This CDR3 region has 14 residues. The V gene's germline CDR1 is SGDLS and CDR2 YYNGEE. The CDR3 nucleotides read TGTGCCAGCAGCGTAGAGGGGATAGGTTCACCCCTCCACTTT. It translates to CASSVEGIGSPLHF.

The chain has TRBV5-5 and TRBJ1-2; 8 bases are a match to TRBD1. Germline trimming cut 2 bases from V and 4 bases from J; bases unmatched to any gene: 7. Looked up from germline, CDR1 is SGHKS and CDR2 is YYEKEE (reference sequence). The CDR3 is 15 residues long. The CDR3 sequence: CASSFGQGATYGYTF. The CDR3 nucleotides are TGTGCCAGCAGCTTCGGACAGGGAGCCACCTATGGCTACACCTTC.

CDR3 sequence: CASSPGTSGNTIYF. CDR3 sequence (DNA): TGTGCCAGCAGTCCTGGGACATCTGGAAACACCATATATTTT. The V and J genes are TRBV27 and TRBJ1-3; possible D gene TRBD1, 6 bases. The CDR3 totals 14 residues. CDR1 is MNHEY, CDR2 SMNVEV, per germline (reference sequence). Trimming pared 5 bases from V and 1 base from J, leaving 9 bases between.

The CDR3 sequence: CASSYIGANYGYTF. The DNA of the CDR3 is TGTGCCAGCAGTTACATAGGGGCTAACTATGGCTACACCTTC. The chain combines TRBV6-5 with TRBJ1-2; perhaps TRBD1 as D (5 bases). Germline-derived CDR1 and CDR2 are MNHEY and SVGAGI. This CDR3 has 14 amino acids. V lost 2 bases to trimming and J lost 0 bases, with 7 bases between them.

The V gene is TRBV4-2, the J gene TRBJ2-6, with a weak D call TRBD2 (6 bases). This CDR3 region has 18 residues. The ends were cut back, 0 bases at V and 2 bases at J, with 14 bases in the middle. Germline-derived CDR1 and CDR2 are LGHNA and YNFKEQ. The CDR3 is CASSQEKGGEAGANVLTF. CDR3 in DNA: TGTGCCAGCAGCCAAGAGAAAGGAGGGGAGGCTGGGGCCAACGTCCTGACTTTC.

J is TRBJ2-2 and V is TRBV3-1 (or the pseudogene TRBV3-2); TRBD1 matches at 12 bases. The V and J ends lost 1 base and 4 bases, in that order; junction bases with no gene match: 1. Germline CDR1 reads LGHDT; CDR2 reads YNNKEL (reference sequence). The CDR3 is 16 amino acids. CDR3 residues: CASSQGDRGPTGELFF. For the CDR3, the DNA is TGTGCCAGCAGCCAAGGGGACAGGGGGCCCACCGGGGAGCTGTTTTTT.

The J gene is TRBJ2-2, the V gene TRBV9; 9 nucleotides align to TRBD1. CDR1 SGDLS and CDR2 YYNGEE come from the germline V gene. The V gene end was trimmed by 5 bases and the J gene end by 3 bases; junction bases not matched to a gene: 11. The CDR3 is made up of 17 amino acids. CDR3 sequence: CASSKPTGGIDTGELFF. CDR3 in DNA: TGTGCCAGCAGTAAACCGACAGGGGGGATTGACACCGGGGAGCTGTTTTTT.

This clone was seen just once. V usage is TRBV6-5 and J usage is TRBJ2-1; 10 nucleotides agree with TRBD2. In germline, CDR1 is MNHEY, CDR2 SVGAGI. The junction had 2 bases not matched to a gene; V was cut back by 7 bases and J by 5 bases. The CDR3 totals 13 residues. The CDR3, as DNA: TGTGCCAGCACTAGCGGGGGCAACAATGAGCAGTTCTTC. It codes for CASTSGGNNEQFF.

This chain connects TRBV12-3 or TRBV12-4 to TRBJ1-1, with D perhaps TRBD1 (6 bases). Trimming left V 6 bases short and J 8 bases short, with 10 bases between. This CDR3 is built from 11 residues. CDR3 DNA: TGTGCCAGCAGACGGACAGTAGAAGCTTTCTTT. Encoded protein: CASRRTVEAFF.

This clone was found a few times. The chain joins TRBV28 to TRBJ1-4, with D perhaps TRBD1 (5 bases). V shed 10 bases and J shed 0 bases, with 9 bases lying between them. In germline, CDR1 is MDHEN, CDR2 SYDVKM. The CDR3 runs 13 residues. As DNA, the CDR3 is TGTGCCACCGACAGCGCAACTAATGAAAAACTGTTTTTT. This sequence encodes CATDSATNEKLFF. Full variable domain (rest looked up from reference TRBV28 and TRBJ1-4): DVKVTQSSRYLVKRTGEKVFLECVQDMDHENMFWYRQDPGLGLRLIYFSYDVKMKEKGDIPEGYSVSREKKERFSLILESASTNQTSMYLCATDSATNEKLFFGSGTQLSVL.

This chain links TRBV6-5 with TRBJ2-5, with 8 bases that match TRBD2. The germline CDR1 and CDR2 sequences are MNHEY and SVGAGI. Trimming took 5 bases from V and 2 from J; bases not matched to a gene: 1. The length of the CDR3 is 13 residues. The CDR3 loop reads CASSIAGQETQYF. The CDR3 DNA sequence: TGTGCCAGCAGTATAGCGGGGCAAGAGACCCAGTACTTC.

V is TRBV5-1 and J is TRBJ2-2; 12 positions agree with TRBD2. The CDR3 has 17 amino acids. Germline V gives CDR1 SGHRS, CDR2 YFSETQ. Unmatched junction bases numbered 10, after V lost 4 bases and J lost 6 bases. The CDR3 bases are TGCGCCAGCAGCCTTAGGACTAGCGGGGCCCACCCCGGGGAGCTGTTTTTT. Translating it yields CASSLRTSGAHPGELFF.

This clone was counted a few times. The CDR3 coding sequence is TGTGCCAGCAGTACACAGGGATTGCCCTTCCACTTT. Translating gives CASSTQGLPFHF. V gene TRBV28 combines with J gene TRBJ1-6, with D possibly matching TRBD1 (6 bases). Germline-derived CDR1 and CDR2 are MDHEN and SYDVKM. CDR3 size: 12 residues. Trimming pared 5 bases from V and 17 bases from J, leaving 16 bases between.

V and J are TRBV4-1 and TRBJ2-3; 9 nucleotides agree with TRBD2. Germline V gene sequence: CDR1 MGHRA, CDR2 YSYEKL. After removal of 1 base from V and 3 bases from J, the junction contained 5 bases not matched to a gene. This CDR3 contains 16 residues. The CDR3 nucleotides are TGCGCCAGCAGCCAAGGGCCTAGCGGGGTTACAGATACGCAGTATTTT. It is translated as CASSQGPSGVTDTQYF.

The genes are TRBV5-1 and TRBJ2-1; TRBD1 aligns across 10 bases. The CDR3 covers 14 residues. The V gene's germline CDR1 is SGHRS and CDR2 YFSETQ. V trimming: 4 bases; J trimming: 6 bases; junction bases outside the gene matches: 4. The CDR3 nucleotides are TGCGCCAGCAGCCAGTGGACAGGGGGCAATGAGCAGTTCTTC. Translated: CASSQWTGGNEQFF.

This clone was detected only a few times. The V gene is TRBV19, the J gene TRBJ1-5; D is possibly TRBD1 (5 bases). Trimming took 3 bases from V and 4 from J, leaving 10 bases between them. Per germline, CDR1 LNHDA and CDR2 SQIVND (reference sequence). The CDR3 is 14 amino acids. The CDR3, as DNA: TGTGCCAGTAGTATCGCGGGACCTAATCAGCCCCAGCATTTT. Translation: CASSIAGPNQPQHF.